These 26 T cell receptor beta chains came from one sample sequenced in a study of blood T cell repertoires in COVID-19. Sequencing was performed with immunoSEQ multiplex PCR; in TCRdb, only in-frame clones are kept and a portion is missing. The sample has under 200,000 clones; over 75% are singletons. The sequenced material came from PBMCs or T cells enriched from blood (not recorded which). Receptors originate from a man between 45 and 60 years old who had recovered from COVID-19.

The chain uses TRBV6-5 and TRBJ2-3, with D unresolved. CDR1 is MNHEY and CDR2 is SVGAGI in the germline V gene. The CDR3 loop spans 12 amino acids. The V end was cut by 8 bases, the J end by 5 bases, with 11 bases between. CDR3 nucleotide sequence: TGTGCCAGCGCTAGTTCTGGAGATACGCAGTATTTT. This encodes CASASSGDTQYF.

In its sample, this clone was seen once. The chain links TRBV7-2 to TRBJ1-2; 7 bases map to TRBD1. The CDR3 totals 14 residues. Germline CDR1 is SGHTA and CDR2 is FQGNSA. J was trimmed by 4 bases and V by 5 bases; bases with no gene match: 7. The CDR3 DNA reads TGTGCCAGCAGCAAATCGGGACAGTCCTATGGCTACACCTTC. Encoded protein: CASSKSGQSYGYTF. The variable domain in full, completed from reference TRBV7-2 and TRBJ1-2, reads GAGVSQSPSNKVTEKGKDVELRCDPISGHTALYWYRQSLGQGLEFLIYFQGNSAPDKSGLPSDRFSAERTGGSVSTLTIQRTQQEDSAVYLCASSKSGQSYGYTFGSGTRLTVV.

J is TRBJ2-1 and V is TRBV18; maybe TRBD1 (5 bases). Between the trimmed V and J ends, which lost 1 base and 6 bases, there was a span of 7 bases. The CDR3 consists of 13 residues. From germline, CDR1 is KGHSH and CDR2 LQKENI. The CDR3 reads CASSPLGANEQFF. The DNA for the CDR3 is TGTGCCAGCTCACCACTAGGGGCCAATGAGCAGTTCTTC.

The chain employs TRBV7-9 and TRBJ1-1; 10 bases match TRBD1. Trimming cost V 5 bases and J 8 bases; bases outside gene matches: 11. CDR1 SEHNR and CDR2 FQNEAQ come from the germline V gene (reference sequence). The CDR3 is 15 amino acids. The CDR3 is CASSQTGGVAGEAFF. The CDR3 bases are TGTGCCAGCAGCCAGACAGGGGGCGTAGCTGGGGAAGCTTTCTTT.

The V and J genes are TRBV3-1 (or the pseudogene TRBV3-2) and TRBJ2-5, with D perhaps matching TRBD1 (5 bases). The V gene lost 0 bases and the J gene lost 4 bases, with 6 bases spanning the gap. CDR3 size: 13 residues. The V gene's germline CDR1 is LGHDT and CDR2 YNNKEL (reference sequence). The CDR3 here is CASSQETGETQYF. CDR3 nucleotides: TGTGCCAGCAGCCAAGAAACAGGAGAGACCCAGTACTTC.

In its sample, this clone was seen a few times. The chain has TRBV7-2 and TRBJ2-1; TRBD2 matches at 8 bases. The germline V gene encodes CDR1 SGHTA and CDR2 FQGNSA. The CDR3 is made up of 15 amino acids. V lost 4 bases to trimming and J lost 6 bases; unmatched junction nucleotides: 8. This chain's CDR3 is CASSSRAGEANEQFF. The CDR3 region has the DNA TGTGCCAGCAGCTCCCGAGCGGGAGAGGCCAATGAGCAGTTCTTC.

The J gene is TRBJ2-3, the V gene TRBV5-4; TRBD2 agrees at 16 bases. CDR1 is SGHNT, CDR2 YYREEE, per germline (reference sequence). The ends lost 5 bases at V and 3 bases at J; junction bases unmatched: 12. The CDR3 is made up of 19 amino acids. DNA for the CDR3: TGTGCCAGCAGAGCCGGGACTAGCGGGGGGGCTGCTTTGACAGATACGCAGTATTTT. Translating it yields CASRAGTSGGAALTDTQYF.

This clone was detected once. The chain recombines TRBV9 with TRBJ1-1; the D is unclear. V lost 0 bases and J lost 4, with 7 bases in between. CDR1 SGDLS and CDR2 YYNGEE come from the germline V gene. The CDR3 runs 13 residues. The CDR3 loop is CASSVDFRTEAFF. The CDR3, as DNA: TGTGCCAGCAGCGTAGATTTCCGCACTGAAGCTTTCTTT.

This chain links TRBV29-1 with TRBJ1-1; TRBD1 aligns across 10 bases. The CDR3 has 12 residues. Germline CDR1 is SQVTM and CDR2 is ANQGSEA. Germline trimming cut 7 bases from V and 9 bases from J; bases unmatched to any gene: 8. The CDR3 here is CSGIDDRGQAFF. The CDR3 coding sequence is TGCAGCGGGATTGACGACAGGGGGCAAGCTTTCTTT. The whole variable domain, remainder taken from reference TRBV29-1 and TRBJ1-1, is SAVISQKPSRDICQRGTSLTIQCQVDSQVTMMFWYRQQPGQSLTLIATANQGSEATYESGFVIDKFPISRPNLTFSTLTVSNMSPEDSSIYLCSGIDDRGQAFFGQGTRLTVV.

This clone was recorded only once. The CDR3 loop is CAPSGTGVVQPQHF. As DNA, the CDR3 is TGTGCCCCTTCCGGGACAGGGGTAGTTCAGCCCCAGCATTTT. This chain uses TRBV21-1 with TRBJ1-5; the D call in the table, TRBD1, was not verified against the DNA. TRBV21-1 is a pseudogene locus. There are 14 residues in the CDR3.

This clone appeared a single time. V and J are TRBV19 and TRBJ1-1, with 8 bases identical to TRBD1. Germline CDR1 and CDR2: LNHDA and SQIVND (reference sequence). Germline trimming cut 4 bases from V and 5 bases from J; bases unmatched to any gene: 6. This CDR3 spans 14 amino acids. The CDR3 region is CASSSRQGLTEAFF. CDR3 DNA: TGTGCCAGTAGTAGCAGACAGGGGTTGACTGAAGCTTTCTTT. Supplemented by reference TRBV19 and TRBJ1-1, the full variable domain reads DGGITQSPKYLFRKEGQNVTLSCEQNLNHDAMYWYRQDPGQGLRLIYYSQIVNDFQKGDIAEGYSVSREKKESFPLTVTSAQKNPTAFYLCASSSRQGLTEAFFGQGTRLTVV.

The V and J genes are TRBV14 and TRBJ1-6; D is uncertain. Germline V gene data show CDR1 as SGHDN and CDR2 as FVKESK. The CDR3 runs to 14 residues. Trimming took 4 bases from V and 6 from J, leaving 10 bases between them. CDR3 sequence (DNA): TGTGCCAGCAGCCCCCGGGGAGTTAATTCACCCCTCCACTTT. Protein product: CASSPRGVNSPLHF.

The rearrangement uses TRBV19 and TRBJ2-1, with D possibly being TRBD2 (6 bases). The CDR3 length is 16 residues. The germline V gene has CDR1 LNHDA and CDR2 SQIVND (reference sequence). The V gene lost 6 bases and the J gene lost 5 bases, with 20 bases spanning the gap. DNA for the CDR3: TGTGCCAGTAGCCTCTCCCCCGGGAGTGTCAACAATGAGCAGTTCTTC. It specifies CASSLSPGSVNNEQFF.

CDR3 residues: CASSQGTSGATDTQYF. CDR3 DNA: TGTGCCAGCAGCCAAGGGACTAGCGGGGCCACAGATACGCAGTATTTT. The V and J genes are TRBV11-3 and TRBJ2-3, with TRBD2 matching over 13 bases. The CDR3 is 16 amino acids. CDR1 is SGHNT, CDR2 YENEEA, per germline. With V trimmed by 5 bases and J by 2 bases, 4 bases remained unmatched.

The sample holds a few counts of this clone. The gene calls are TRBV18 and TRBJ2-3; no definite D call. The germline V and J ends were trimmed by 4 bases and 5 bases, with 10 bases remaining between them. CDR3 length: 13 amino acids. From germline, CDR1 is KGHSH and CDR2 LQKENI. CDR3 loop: CASSLQPGDTQYF. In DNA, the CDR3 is TGTGCCAGCTCACTGCAGCCAGGAGATACGCAGTATTTT.

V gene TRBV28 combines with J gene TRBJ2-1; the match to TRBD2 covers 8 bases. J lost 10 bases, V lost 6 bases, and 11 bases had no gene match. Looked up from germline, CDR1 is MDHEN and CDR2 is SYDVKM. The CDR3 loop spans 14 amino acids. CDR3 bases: TGTGCCAGCAGCCCCGTAGGGCGGGGGGTCGAGCAGTTCTTC. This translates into CASSPVGRGVEQFF.

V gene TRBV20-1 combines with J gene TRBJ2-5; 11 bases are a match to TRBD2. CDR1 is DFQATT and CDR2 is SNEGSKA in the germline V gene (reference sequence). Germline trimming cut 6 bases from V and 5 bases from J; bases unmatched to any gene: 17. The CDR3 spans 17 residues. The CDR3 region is CSASPPGLAAGGETQYF. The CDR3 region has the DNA TGCAGTGCCAGTCCCCCGGGACTAGCGGCCGGGGGCGAGACCCAGTACTTC.

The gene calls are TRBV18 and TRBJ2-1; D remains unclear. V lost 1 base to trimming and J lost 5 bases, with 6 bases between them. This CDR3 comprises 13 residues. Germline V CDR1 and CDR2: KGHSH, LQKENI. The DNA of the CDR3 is TGTGCCAGCTCACCACAGAGGAACAATGAGCAGTTCTTC. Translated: CASSPQRNNEQFF. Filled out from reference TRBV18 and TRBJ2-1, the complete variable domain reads NAGVMQNPRHLVRRRGQEARLRCSPMKGHSHVYWYRQLPEEGLKFMVYLQKENIIDESGMPKERFSAEFPKEGPSILRIQQVVRGDSAAYFCASSPQRNNEQFFGPGTRLTVL.

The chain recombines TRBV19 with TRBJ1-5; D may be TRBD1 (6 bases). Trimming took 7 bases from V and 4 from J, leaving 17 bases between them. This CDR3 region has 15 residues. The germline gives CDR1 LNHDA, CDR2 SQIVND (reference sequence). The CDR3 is CASTGRQVPNQPQHF. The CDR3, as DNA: TGTGCCAGTACCGGCCGACAGGTCCCAAATCAGCCCCAGCATTTT.

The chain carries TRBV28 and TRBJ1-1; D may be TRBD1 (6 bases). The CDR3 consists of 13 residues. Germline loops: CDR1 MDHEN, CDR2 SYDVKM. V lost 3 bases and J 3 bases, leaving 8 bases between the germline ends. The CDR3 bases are TGTGCCAGCAGTTTGGCAGGGGACACTGAAGCTTTCTTT. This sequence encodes CASSLAGDTEAFF.

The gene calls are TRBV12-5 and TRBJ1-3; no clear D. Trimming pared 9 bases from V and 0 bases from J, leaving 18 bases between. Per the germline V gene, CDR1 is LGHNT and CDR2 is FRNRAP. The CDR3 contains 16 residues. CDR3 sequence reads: CASQLAGFSSGNTIYF. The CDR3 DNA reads TGTGCTAGCCAACTTGCGGGGTTTAGCTCTGGAAACACCATATATTTT.

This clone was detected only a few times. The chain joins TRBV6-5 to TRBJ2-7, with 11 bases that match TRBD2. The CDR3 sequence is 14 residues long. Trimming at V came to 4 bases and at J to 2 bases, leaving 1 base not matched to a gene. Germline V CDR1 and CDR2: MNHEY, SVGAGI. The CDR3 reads CASSLLAGAYEQYF. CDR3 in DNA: TGTGCCAGCAGTTTACTAGCGGGAGCCTACGAGCAGTACTTC.

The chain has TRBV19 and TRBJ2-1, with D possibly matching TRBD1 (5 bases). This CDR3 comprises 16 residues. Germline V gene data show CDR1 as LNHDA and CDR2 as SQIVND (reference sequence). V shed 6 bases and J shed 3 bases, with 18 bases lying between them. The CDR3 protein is CASRSLDPGFYNEQFF. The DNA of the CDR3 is TGTGCCAGTAGGAGTCTCGATCCAGGGTTCTACAATGAGCAGTTCTTC. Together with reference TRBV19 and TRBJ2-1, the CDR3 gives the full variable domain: DGGITQSPKYLFRKEGQNVTLSCEQNLNHDAMYWYRQDPGQGLRLIYYSQIVNDFQKGDIAEGYSVSREKKESFPLTVTSAQKNPTAFYLCASRSLDPGFYNEQFFGPGTRLTVL.

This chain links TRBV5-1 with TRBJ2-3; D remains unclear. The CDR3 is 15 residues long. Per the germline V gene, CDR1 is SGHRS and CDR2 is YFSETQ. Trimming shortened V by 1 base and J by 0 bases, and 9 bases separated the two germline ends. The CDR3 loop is CASSLSQISTDTQYF. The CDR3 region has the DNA TGCGCCAGCAGCTTGTCTCAGATTAGCACAGATACGCAGTATTTT.

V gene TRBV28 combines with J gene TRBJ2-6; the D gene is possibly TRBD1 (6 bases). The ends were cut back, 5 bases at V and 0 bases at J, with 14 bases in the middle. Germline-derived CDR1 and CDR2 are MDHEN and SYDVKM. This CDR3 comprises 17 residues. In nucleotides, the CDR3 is TGTGCCAGCAGTCAGGGGAATCTCGACTCTGGGGCCAACGTCCTGACTTTC. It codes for CASSQGNLDSGANVLTF.

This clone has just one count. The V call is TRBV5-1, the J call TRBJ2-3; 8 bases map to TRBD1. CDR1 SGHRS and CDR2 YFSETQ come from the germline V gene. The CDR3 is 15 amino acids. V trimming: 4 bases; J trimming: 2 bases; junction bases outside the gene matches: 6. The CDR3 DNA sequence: TGCGCCAGCAGCGAGACAGGGGCGGTCACAGATACGCAGTATTTT. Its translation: CASSETGAVTDTQYF. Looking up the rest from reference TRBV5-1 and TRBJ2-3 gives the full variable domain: KAGVTQTPRYLIKTRGQQVTLSCSPISGHRSVSWYQQTPGQGLQFLFEYFSETQRNKGNFPGRFSGRQFSNSRSEMNVSTLELGDSALYLCASSETGAVTDTQYFGPGTRLTVL.